The T cell receptor beta chain described here comes from a study of patients and donors after allogeneic stem cell transplantation. TCRdb called the RT-PCR reads again in MiXCR, with one record for every CDR3 protein. The sample holds 150,000 to 200,000 distinct CDR3 sequences, roughly 31% seen once. Looked up from germline, CDR1 is MGHRA and CDR2 is YSYEKL. Trimming took off 0 bases at V and 9 bases at J, with 11 bases between the two ends. The length of the CDR3 is 14 residues. This clonotype was recorded at least ten times. Source material: blood, either unsorted or a sorted T cell fraction (not recorded which). The sequence was collected from a human donor who was either an allogeneic HSCT recipient or a stem cell or donor lymphocyte infusion donor (not recorded which). It is not recorded whose cells these are; they may come from a transplant donor. The chain is built from TRBV4-1 and TRBJ2-2; no clear D. CDR3 sequence reads: CASSQDPISRELFF. CDR3 in DNA: TGCGCCAGCAGCCAAGATCCCATCTCCAGGGAGCTGTTTTTT.